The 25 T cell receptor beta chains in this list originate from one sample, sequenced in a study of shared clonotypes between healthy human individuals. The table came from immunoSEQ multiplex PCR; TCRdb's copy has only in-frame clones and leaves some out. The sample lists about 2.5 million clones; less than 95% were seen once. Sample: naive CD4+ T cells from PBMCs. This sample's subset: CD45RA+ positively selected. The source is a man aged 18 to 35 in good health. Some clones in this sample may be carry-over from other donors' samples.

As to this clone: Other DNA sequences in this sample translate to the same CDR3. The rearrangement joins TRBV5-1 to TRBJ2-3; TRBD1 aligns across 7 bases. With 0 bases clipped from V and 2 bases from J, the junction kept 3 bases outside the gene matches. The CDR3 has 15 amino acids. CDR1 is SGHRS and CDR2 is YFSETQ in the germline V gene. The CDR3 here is CASSLGQGTTDTQYF. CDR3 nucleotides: TGCGCCAGCAGCTTGGGACAGGGAACCACAGATACGCAGTATTTT.

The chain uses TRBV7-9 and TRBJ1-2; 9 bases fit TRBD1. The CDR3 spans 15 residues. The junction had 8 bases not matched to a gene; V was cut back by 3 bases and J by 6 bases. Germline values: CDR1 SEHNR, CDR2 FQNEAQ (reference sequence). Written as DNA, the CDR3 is TGTGCCAGCAGCTTTACAGGGGGCCTGCCCAATGGCTACACCTTC. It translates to CASSFTGGLPNGYTF.

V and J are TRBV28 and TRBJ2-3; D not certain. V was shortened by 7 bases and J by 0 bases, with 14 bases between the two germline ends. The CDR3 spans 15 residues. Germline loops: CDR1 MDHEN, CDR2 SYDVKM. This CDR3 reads CASTKGFSSTDTQYF. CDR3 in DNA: TGTGCCAGCACGAAGGGTTTTTCCAGCACAGATACGCAGTATTTT. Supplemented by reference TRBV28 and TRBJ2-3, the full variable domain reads DVKVTQSSRYLVKRTGEKVFLECVQDMDHENMFWYRQDPGLGLRLIYFSYDVKMKEKGDIPEGYSVSREKKERFSLILESASTNQTSMYLCASTKGFSSTDTQYFGPGTRLTVL.

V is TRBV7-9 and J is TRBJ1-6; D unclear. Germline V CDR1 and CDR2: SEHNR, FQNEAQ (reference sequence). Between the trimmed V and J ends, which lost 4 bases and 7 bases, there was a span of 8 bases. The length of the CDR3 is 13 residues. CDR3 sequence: CASSSLTNSPLHF. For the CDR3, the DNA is TGTGCCAGCAGCTCTCTTACGAATTCACCCCTCCACTTT.

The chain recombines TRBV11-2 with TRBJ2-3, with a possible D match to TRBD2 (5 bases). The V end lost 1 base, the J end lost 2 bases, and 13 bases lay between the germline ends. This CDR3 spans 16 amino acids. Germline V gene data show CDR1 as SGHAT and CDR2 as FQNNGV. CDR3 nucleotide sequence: TGTGCCAGCAGCTTAGCGGGGAGCGGCCTCACAGATACGCAGTATTTT. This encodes CASSLAGSGLTDTQYF.

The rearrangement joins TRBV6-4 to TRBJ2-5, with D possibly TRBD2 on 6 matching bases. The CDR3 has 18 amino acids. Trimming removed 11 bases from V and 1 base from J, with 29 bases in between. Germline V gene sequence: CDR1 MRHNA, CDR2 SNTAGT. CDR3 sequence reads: CARGETLYTDDSQETQYF. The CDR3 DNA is TGTGCCCGCGGGGAAACCTTGTACACGGACGATTCCCAAGAGACCCAGTACTTC.

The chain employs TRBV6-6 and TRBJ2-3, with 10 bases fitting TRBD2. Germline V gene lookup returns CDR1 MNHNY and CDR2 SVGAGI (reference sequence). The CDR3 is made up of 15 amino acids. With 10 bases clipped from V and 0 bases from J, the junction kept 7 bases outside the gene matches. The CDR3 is CATRGTSDSTDTQYF. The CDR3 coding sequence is TGTGCCACCCGGGGGACTAGCGACAGCACAGATACGCAGTATTTT.

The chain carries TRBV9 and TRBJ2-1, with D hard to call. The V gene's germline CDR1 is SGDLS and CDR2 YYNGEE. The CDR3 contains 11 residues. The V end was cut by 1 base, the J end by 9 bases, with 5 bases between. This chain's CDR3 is CASSVSAEQFF. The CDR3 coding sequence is TGTGCCAGCAGCGTAAGTGCTGAGCAGTTCTTC.

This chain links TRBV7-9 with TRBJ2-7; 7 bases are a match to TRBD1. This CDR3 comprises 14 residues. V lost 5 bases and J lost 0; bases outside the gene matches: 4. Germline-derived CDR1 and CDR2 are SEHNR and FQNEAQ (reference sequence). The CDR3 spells CASSPGTVSYEQYF. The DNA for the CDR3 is TGTGCCAGCAGCCCGGGGACAGTCTCCTACGAGCAGTACTTC.

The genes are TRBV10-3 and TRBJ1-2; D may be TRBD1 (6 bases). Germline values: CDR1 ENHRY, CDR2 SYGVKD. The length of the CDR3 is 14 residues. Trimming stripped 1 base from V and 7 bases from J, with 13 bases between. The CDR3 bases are TGTGCCATCAGTGAGTTACAGGGAAGTAGTGGCTACACCTTC. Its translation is CAISELQGSSGYTF.

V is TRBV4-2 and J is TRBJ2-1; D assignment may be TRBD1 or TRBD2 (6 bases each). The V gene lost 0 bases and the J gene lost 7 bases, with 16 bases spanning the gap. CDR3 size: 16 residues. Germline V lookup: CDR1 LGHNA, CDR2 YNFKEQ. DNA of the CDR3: TGTGCCAGCAGCCAAGATAGGGGGGAGGTGTTGAATGAGCAGTTCTTC. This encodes CASSQDRGEVLNEQFF.

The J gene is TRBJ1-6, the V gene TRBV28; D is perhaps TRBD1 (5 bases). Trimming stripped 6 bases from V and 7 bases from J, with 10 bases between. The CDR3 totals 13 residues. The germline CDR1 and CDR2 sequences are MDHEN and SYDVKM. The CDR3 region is CASSRNRNSPLHF. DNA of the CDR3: TGTGCCAGCAGCCGCAACAGGAATTCACCCCTCCACTTT.

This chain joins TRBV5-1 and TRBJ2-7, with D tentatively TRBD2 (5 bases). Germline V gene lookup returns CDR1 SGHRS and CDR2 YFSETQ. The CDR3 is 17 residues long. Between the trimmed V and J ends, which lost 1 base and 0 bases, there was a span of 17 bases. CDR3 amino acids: CASSLTIFQEDSYEQYF. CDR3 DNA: TGCGCCAGCAGCTTGACTATTTTCCAGGAGGACTCCTACGAGCAGTACTTC.

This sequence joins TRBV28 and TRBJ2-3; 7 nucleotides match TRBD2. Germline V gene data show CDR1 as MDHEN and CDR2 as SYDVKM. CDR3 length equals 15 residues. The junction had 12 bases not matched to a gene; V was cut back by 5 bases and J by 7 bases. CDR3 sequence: CASSTPGGAGNTQYF. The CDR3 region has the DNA TGTGCCAGCAGTACCCCCGGGGGAGCGGGAAATACGCAGTATTTT.

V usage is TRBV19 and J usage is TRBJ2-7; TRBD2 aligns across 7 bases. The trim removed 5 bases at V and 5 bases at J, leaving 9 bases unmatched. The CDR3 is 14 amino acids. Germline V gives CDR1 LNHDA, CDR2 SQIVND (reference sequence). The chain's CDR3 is CASSPRTRFHEQYF. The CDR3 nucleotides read TGTGCCAGTAGTCCTCGGACTAGATTTCACGAGCAGTACTTC.

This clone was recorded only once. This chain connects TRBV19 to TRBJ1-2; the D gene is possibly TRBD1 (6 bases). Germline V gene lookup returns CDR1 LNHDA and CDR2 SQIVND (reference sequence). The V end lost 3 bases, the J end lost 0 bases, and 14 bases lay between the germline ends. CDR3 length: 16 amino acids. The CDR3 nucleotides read TGTGCCAGTAGTATGGGAGGGGGATCAACTAACTATGGCTACACCTTC. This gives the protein CASSMGGGSTNYGYTF.

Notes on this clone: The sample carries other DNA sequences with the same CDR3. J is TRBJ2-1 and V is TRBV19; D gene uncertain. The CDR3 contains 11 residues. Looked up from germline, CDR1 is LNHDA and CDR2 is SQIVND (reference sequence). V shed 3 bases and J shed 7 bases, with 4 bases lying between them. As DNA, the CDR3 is TGTGCCAGTAGTATCTCGAATGAGCAGTTCTTC. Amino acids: CASSISNEQFF.

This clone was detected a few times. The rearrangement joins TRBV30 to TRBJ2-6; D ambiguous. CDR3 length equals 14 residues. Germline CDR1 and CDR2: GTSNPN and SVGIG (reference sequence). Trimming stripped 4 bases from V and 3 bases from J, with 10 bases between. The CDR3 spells CAWTIWDGANVLTF. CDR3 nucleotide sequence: TGTGCCTGGACCATTTGGGATGGGGCCAACGTCCTGACTTTC. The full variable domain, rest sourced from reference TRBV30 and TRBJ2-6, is SQTIHQWPATLVQPVGSPLSLECTVEGTSNPNLYWYRQAAGRGLQLLFYSVGIGQISSEVPQNLSASRPQDRQFILSSKKLLLSDSGFYLCAWTIWDGANVLTFGAGSRLTVL.

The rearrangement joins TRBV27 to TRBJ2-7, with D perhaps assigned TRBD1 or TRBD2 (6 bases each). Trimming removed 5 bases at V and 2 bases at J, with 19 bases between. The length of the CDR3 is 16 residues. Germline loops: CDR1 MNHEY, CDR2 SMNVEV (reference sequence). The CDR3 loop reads CASSRVPGANAYEQYF. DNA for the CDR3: TGTGCCAGCAGTCGTGTCCCGGGGGCGAACGCCTACGAGCAGTACTTC.

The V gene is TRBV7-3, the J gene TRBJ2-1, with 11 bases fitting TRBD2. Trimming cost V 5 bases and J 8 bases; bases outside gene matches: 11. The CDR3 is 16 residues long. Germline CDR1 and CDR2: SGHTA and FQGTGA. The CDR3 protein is CASSKRLAGKMDEQFF. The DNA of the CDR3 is TGTGCCAGCAGCAAAAGACTAGCGGGAAAGATGGATGAGCAGTTCTTC.

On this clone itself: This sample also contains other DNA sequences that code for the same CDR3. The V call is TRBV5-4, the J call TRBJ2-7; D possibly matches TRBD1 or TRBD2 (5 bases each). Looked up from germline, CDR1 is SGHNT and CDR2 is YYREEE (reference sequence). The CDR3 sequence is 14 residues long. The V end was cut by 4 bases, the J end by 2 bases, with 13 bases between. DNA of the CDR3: TGTGCCAGCAGCCCCAGAGGGGTTACCTACGAGCAGTACTTC. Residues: CASSPRGVTYEQYF. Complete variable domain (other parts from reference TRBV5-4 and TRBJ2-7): ETGVTQSPTHLIKTRGQQVTLRCSSQSGHNTVSWYQQALGQGPQFIFQYYREEENGRGNFPPRFSGLQFPNYSSELNVNALELDDSALYLCASSPRGVTYEQYFGPGTRLTVT.

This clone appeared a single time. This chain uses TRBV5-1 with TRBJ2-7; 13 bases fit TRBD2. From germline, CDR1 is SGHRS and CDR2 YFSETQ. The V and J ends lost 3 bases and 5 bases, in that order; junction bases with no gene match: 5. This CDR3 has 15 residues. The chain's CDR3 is CASSSGLAGAHEQYF. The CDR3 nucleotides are TGCGCCAGCAGCTCTGGACTAGCGGGAGCTCACGAGCAGTACTTC.

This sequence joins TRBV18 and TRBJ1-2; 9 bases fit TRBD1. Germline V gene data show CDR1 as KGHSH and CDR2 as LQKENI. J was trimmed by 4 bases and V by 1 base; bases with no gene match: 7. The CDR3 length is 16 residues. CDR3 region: CASSPLGQGSPYGYTF. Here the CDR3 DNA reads TGTGCCAGCTCACCACTTGGACAGGGGTCCCCCTATGGCTACACCTTC.

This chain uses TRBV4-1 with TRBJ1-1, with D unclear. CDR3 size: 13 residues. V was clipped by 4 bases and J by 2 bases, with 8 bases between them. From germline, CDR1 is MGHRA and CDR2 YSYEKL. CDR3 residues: CASSLTFNTEAFF. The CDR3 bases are TGCGCCAGCAGCCTAACATTTAACACTGAAGCTTTCTTT.

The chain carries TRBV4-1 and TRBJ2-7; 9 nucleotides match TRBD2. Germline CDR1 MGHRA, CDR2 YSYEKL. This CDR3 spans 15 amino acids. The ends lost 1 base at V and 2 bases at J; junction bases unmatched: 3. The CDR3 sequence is CASSQVASGTYEQYF. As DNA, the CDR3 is TGCGCCAGCAGCCAAGTGGCTAGCGGGACCTACGAGCAGTACTTC.